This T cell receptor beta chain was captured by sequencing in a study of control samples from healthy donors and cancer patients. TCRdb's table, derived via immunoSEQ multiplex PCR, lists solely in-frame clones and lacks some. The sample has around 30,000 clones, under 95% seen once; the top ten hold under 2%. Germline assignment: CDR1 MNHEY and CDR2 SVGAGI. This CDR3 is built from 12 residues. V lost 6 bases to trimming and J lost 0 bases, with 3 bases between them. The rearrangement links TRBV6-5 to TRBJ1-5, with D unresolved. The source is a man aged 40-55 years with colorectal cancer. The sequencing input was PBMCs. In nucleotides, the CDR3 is TGTGCCAGCAGGCCTAGCAATCAGCCCCAGCATTTT. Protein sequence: CASRPSNQPQHF.